The T cell receptor beta chain described here comes from a study of control samples from healthy donors and cancer patients. Germline V gene lookup returns CDR1 SGDLS and CDR2 YYNGEE. This CDR3 spans 15 amino acids. V lost 4 bases and J lost 7; bases outside the gene matches: 6. Clones were read by immunoSEQ multiplex PCR, and TCRdb kept only the in-frame ones, dropping some. The sample has 150,000 or so clones, about 94% seen once. The sequence was collected from a man in his forties in good health. The rearrangement joins TRBV9 to TRBJ2-1, with 12 bases matching TRBD2. Material for sequencing was blood. This CDR3 reads CASSKLAGGPNEQFF. The CDR3 DNA is TGTGCCAGCAGCAAACTAGCGGGGGGCCCTAATGAGCAGTTCTTC. The variable domain in full, with the rest retrieved from reference TRBV9 and TRBJ2-1, is DSGVTQTPKHLITATGQRVTLRCSPRSGDLSVYWYQQSLDQGLQFLIQYYNGEERAKGNILERFSAQQFPDLHSELNLSSLELGDSALYFCASSKLAGGPNEQFFGPGTRLTVL.